The sequence of this T cell receptor beta chain was determined in a study of T cells after yellow fever vaccination. V was trimmed by 8 bases and J by 2 bases, leaving 13 bases between them. Germline CDR1 SEHNR, CDR2 FQNEAQ (reference sequence). This CDR3 is built from 13 residues. In this sample, this clonotype turned up a few times. MiXCR, applied by TCRdb to the 5' RACE reads, yields one record per CDR3 protein. Here the sample spans 300,000 or so distinct CDR3 sequences, around 7% being singletons. The genes are TRBV7-9 and TRBJ2-7; D is undetermined. The specimen was PBMCs, collected around 45 days after the first yellow fever vaccination. This receptor was taken from a man aged 18 to 29 who received the YFV17D yellow fever vaccine. The CDR3 nucleotides read TGTGCCAGCTCCAGCCAAGCCACCTACGAGCAGTACTTC. This encodes CASSSQATYEQYF.